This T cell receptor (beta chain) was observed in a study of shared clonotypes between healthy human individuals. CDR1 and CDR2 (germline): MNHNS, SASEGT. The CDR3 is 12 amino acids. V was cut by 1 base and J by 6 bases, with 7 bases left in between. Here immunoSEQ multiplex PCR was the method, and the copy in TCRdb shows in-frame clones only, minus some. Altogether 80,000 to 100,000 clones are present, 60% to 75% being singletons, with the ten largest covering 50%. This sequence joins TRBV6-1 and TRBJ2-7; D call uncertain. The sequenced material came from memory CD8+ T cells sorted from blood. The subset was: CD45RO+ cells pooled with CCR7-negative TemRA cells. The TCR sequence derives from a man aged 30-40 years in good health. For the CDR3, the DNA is TGTGCCAGCAGTGAAGTGGGTGGCGAGCAGTACTTC. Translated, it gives CASSEVGGEQYF.